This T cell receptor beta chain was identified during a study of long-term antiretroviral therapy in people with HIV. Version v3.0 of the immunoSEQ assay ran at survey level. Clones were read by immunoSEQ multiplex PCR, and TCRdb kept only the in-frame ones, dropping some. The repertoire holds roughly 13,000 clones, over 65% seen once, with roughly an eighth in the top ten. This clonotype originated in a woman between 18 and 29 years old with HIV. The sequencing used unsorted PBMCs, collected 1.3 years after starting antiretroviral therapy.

The CDR3 is CASMTRGGYTF. CDR3 nucleotide sequence: TGTGCCAGCATGACGCGGGGTGGCTACACCTTC. The chain is built from TRBV21-1 and TRBJ1-2. TRBV21-1 is flagged as a pseudogene. This CDR3 has 11 residues.